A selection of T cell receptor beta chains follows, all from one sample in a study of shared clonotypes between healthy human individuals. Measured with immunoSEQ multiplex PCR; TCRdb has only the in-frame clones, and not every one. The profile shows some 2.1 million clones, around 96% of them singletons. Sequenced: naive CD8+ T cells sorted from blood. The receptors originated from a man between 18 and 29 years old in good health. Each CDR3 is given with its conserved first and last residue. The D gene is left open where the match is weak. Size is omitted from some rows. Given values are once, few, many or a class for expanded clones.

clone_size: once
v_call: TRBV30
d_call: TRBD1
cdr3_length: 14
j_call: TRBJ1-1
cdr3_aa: CAWTLGQGFTEAFF
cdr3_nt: TGTGCCTGGACCCTTGGACAGGGGTTCACTGAAGCTTTCTTT

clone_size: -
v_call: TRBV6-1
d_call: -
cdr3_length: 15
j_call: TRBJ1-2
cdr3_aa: CASSAAAEIGYGYTF
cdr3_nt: TGTGCCAGCAGTGCGGCGGCTGAGATCGGCTATGGCTACACCTTC

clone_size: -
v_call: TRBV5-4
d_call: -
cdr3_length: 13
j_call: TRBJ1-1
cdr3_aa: CASSLAGSTEAFF
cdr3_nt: TGTGCCAGCAGCTTGGCAGGTTCTACTGAAGCTTTCTTT

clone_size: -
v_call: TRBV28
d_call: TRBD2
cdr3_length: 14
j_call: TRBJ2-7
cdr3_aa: CASSFAGGGYEQYF
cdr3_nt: TGTGCCAGCAGTTTTGCTGGGGGGGGCTACGAGCAGTACTTC

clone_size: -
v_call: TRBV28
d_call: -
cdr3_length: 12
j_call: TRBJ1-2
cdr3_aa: CASGWQTYGYTF
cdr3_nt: TGTGCCAGCGGGTGGCAGACCTATGGCTACACCTTC

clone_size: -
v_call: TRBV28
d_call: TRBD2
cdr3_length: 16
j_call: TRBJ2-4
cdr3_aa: CASGAELAGVKNIQYF
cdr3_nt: TGTGCCAGCGGGGCGGAATTAGCGGGGGTCAAAAACATTCAGTACTTC

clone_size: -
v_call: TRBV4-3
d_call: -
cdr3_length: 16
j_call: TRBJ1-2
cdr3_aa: CASSQEDSGLINGYTF
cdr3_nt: TGCGCCAGCAGCCAAGAAGACAGTGGGCTTATCAATGGCTACACCTTC

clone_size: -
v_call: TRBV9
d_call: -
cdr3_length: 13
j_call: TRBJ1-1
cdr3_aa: CASSVGQGTEAFF
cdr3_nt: TGTGCCAGCAGCGTAGGGCAGGGTACTGAAGCTTTCTTT

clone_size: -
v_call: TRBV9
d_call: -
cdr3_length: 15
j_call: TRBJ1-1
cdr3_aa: CASSAEGPGKTEAFF
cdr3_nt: TGTGCCAGCAGCGCAGAGGGCCCAGGGAAGACTGAAGCTTTCTTT

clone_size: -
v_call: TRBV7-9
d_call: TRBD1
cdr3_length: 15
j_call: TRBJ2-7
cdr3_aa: CASSLAQGASYEQYF
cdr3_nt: TGTGCCAGCAGCTTAGCACAGGGGGCCTCCTACGAGCAGTACTTC

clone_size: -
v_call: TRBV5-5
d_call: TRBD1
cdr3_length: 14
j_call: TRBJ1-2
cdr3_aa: CASSPDRAHYGYTF
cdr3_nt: TGTGCCAGCAGCCCGGACAGGGCACACTATGGCTACACCTTC

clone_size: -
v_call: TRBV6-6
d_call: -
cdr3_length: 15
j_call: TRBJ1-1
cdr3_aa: CASSYIGIQNTEAFF
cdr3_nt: TGTGCCAGCAGTTATATAGGGATACAGAACACTGAAGCTTTCTTT

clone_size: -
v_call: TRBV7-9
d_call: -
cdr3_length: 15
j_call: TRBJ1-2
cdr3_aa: CASSSPREFNYGYTF
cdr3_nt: TGTGCCAGCAGCTCCCCCAGGGAGTTCAACTATGGCTACACCTTC

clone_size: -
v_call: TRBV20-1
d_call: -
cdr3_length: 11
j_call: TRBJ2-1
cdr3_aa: CSAPRNNEQFF
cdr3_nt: TGCAGTGCTCCCAGGAACAATGAGCAGTTCTTC

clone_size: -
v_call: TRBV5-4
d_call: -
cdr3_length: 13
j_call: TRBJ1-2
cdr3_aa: CASSFRGTYGYTF
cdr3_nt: TGTGCCAGCAGCTTTAGAGGGACCTATGGCTACACCTTC

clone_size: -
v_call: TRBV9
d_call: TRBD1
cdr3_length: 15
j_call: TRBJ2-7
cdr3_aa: CASSDSGGTIDEQYF
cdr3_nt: TGTGCCAGCAGCGACTCAGGGGGCACCATCGACGAGCAGTACTTC

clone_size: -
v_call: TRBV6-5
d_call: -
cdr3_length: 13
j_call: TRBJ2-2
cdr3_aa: CASSRVNTGELFF
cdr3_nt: TGTGCCAGCAGCAGGGTGAACACCGGGGAGCTGTTTTTT

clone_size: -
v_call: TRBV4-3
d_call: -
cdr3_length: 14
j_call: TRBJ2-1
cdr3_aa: CASSQGGAYNEQFF
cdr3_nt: TGCGCCAGCAGCCAAGGTGGCGCCTACAATGAGCAGTTCTTC